This T cell receptor (beta chain) was captured by sequencing in a study of Ad26.COV2.S vaccination and SARS-CoV-2 variants (dated by TCRdb to the early 2020s). Looking at the study overall: Vaccine-arm donors came from COV1001, a multicentre, randomized, double-blind, placebo-controlled phase I-IIa trial of Ad26.COV2.S in healthy adults. Dosing of Ad26.COV2.S was intramuscular, at either 5x10^10 or 1x10^11 viral particles, delivered as one shot or as two shots spaced 56 days apart. TCRbeta repertoire sequencing was used to assess the specificity and breadth of SARS-CoV-2-reactive T cell receptors after Ad26.COV2.S vaccination. The TCR-sequenced set comprised approximately 32 samples: around 20 Ad26.COV2.S vaccine recipients, 5 placebo recipients and 8 SARS-CoV-2 convalescent individuals. Trial participants were randomized into five groups of five: low-dose or high-dose Ad26.COV2.S given once or twice, or placebo on both occasions. Investigators remained blinded to trial group allocation during experiments and outcome assessment. What the work shows at the level of the full study, not this receptor alone: Non-spike TCR breadth was comparable between vaccine and placebo recipients, consistent with the vaccine containing only spike. The authors noted that total T cell responses may have been underestimated by the TCR breadth and depth analyses. After vaccination, substantial breadth of spike-specific CD8+ and CD4+ T cell responses was reported. The study was not powered for comparison of responses between vaccine doses or regimens. Higher spike-specific TCR breadth was observed in Ad26.COV2.S recipients than in placebo recipients (P = 0.0014).

Its CDR3 holds 18 amino acids, cysteine through phenylalanine. The only DNA kept is the CDR3, 54 bases in frame from the first base. Looking up the germline V gene yields CDR1 SGHVS and CDR2 FQNEAQ. Between the V and J ends, shortened by 1 base and 0 bases respectively, the junction contains 13 bases. TCRbeta CDR3 regions were sequenced with the immunoSEQ Assay. After extraction, genomic DNA underwent amplification by bias-controlled multiplex PCR, followed by high-throughput sequencing. As for the original processing: To quantify the absolute abundance of every unique TCRbeta CDR3 region, sequences were collapsed and filtered. T cell fraction was estimated by normalization of TCRbeta template counts to usable DNA, with usable DNA being measured through amplification of reference genes present in all nucleated cells. Repertoire TCRs were annotated as SARS-CoV-2-specific when V gene, CDR3 amino acid sequence and J gene were exactly matched to a known reactive TCR set. The reference SARS-CoV-2 TCR set was derived from MIRA and filtered for enrichment in COVID-19-positive ImmuneCODE repertoires, a step that removed public or cross-reactive TCRs. Drawing on the MIRA antigens, annotated TCRs were analysed further at the level of specific ORF or position within ORF. Depth was the summed frequency of annotated unique rearrangements, while breadth was defined as annotated unique rearrangements over total unique productive rearrangements. TCR breadth was compared between groups using two-sided Wilcoxon rank-sum tests. TCRdb limited this immuneACCESS table to in-frame rearrangements with V and J called. A share of clones is missing; checked studies link under half to unresolved V genes, and the rest is unexplained. That table supplies the V and J calls and clone size; D and trimming were determined from the DNA. The sample table contains about 390,000 clones; only one count was recorded for 80% to 95% of them. The ten largest clones capture more than 1.5% of the sample.

A note on this clone: Its binding antigen is unknown. Base qualities are not provided; no much larger clone lies one nucleotide away.

What this sample's treatment or condition label stands for: roughly 20 received Ad26.COV2.S at low or high dose, single or two shots; 5 received placebo; per-sample allocation not given. For vaccine and placebo recipients, repertoires were sequenced using samples collected on day 63 after the first injection. Between 29 July and 7 August 2020, Cohort 1b enrolled some 25 adults aged 18-55 years at one site in Boston, USA. Ad26.COV2.S was a replication-incompetent adenovirus type 26 vector expressing a prefusion-stabilized SARS-CoV-2 spike protein from the original Wuhan strain. Sequencing used peripheral blood, obtained in a trial of Ad26.COV2.S vaccine versus placebo. The chain was built from TRBV7-8 and TRBJ1-6; no D segment can be confidently identified. This TCR derives from a person aged 18 to 65 who received the Ad26.COV2.S COVID-19 vaccine or a placebo. For the CDR3, the sequence is CASSLESWTSSYNSPLHF. The nucleotide sequence is given as TGTGCCAGCAGCTTAGAGTCCTGGACCAGCTCCTATAATTCACCCCTCCACTTT.